Listed here is a single T cell receptor beta chain. This CDR3 contains 15 residues. V was trimmed by 0 bases and J by 1 base, leaving 11 bases between them. CDR1 and CDR2 from the germline V gene are GTSNPN and SVGIG (reference sequence). The data were obtained in a study of blood T cell repertoires in COVID-19. As originally analysed: Reference gene primers were amplified, and this amplification served to estimate nucleated cell counts. TCRdb's copy holds only in-frame clones and misses some; the assay was immunoSEQ multiplex PCR. That table furnishes V, J and clone size, whereas the DNA furnished D and trimming. The sample lists over 200,000 clones; about 90% were seen once.

The clonotype was recovered from a man aged 30 to 39 with acute or convalescent COVID-19. Source material: peripheral blood. The V and J genes are TRBV30 and TRBJ2-3; D possibly corresponds to TRBD2 (6 bases). The CDR3 reads CAWSVRPSGTDTQYF. The CDR3 region has the DNA TGTGCCTGGAGTGTCCGGCCTAGCGGCACAGATACGCAGTATTTT.